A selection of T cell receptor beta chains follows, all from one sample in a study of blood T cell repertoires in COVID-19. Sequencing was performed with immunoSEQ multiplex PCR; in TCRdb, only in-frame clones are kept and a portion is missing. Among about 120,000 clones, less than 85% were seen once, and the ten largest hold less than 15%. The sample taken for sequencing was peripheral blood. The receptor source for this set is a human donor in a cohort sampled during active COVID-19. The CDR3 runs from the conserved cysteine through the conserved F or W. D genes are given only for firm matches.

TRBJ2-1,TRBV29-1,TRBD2,CSVVGGADLNEQFF
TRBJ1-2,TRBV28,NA,CASRYTGSGGYTF
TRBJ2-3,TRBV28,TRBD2,CASSFRTSGRTDTQYF
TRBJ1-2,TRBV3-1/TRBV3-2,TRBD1,CASSQEGRGPGYTF
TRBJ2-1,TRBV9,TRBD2,CASSVGTSLDEQFF
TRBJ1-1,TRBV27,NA,CASSWRENTEAFF
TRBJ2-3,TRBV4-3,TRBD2,CASSLGGARDTQYF
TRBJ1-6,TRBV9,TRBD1,CASSVGTGAGSPLHF
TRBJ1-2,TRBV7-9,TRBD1,CASSKETGTEGYTF
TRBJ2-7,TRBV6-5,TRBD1,CASSNRGPYDEQYF
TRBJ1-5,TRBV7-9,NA,CASSLLRRRGSQPQHF
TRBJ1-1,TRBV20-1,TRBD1,CSASAGGARAEAFF
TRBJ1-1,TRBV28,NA,CASSRGDYTEAFF
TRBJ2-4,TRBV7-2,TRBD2,CASSSYERGGRGGIQYF
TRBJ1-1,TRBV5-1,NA,CASSLVQGRNTEAFF
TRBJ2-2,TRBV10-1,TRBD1,CASSTGGIGELFF
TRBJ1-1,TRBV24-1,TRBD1,CATRSQGATEAFF
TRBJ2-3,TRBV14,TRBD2,CASSKRGAATDTQYF
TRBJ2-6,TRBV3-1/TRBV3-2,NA,CASSQVRANVLTF
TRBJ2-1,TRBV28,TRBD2,CASSLASGGLNEQFF
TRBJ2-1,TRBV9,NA,CASSVAPGHEQFF
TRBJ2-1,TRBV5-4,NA,CASSHPAGAGLYNEQFF
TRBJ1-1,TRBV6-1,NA,CASSEQGPNTEAFF
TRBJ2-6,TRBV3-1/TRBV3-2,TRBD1,CASSLWTGSLLAGANVLTF
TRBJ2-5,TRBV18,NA,CASSADRQETQYF
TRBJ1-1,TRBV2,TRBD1,CASSLGQGWKAFF
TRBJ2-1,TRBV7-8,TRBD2,CASSLAGYYNEQFF
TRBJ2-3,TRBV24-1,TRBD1,CATSAPDRGFTDTQYF
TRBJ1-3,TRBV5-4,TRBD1,CASSKGQGAGGNTIYF
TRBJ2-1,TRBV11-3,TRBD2,CASSLTSGGPLEQFF
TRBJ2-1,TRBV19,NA,CASRGREQDSYNEQFF
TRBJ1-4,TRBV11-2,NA,CASSLDSATNEKLFF
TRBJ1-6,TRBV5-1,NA,CASSLRGLDSPLHF
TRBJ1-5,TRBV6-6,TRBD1,CASSYGDREQPQHF
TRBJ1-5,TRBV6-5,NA,CASSSGLLNQPQHF
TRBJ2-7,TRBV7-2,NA,CASSLISTQQYF
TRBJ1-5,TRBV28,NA,CASSFQGFGNQPQHF